A single T cell receptor (beta chain) is shown here with its context. This clonotype was counted at least ten times. The specificity of this receptor is unknown. No much larger clone exists at a distance of one base, and base qualities are not known. Receptor amplification or capture employed 5' RACE. Instrument on record: Illumina HiSeq 2000. A universal primer binding site was introduced by template switching, and a unique molecular identifier was present in the final cDNA, enabling accurate counting of TCR cDNA molecules. First-strand cDNA for TCR alpha and beta chains was synthesized from specific primers in the conserved constant-segment region. To control for contamination, every cDNA library was double barcoded, receiving both a SMART-Mk sample barcode and Illumina barcodes. TruSeq adapter sequences along with Illumina sample barcodes were introduced in two successive PCR steps. The TCR alpha and beta cDNA libraries were sequenced on the Illumina HiSeq platform using custom primers. On the study's bioinformatics: Unique molecular identifiers were extracted from raw reads with MiGEC, and CDR3 positions were determined with MiXCR. Recombination models were inferred per individual with the repgenHMM and IGoR tools using an EM algorithm. The tcR package in R was used for shared clonotype analysis, with sharing normalized by the product of cloneset sizes. To study raw recombination free of thymic and clonal selection effects, out-of-frame nonproductive sequences were analyzed. TCRdb reprocessing: public reads trimmed at Q25 with fastp, clones called with MiXCR, in-frame beta chains kept. Each CDR3 protein gets just one entry, which takes the most common genes and DNA from the rows behind it. TCRdb's processing, not the authors', yielded these V and J calls. This sample is represented by around 220,000 distinct CDR3 sequences; roughly a tenth of them were singletons. 10% of the sample is in the top ten clones.

This entry is derived from a study of identical twins (dated by TCRdb to 2016 to 2018). Context from the whole study: To test whether fetal clonotypes persist, the study used deep sequencing on TCR alpha and beta repertoires from monozygotic twins, unrelated adults of various ages, and cord blood. To rule out contamination, replicate twin experiments were performed at different times with different library preparation protocols. General conclusions and limits of the study: The excess sharing between twins in beta out-of-frame sequences was weaker because fewer shared sequences reduced the signal-to-noise ratio. Abundant cord blood beta clonotypes had fewer insertions, young adult naive repertoires showed a similar but weaker trend, and memory repertoires showed no such trend. Zero-insertion analyses could be partly confounded by invariant T cells such as MAIT and iNKT, though diverse VJ usage argued against such confounding for most clonotypes. Out-of-frame TCR alpha sequences shared between twins showed an excess of low generation-probability sequences compared with coincidental sharing between unrelated individuals. Because the same donors could not be followed over many years, conclusions were based on cross-sectional statistical analysis. Out-of-frame TCR alpha sharing in monozygotic twins was systematically underestimated by recombination models, whereas sharing between unrelated individuals was in agreement with the recombination models.

All donors were healthy Caucasians. Using Miltenyi CD45RO+ enrichment and human naive T-cell isolation kits, memory (CD45RO+) and naive T cells were isolated from PBMC. CDR1 and CDR2, looked up from the germline V gene (reference sequence), are DFQATT and SNEGSKA. From its cysteine to its phenylalanine, the CDR3 spans 12 amino acids. Here the CDR3 DNA is all that survives: 36 bases in frame from base 1. V was cut back by 5 bases and J by 2 bases, leaving a gap of 10 bases between them. The receptor chain draws on TRBV20-1 and TRBJ2-7, with the D gene uncertain. This TCR was recovered from a man aged 50 to 59 in good health. Sequencing was done on a sample of memory T cells sorted from blood. This specimen's cell subset or site label, interpreted: CD45RO+ enriched T cells. The CDR3 region has the sequence CSASKETYEQYF. The DNA sequence is given as TGCAGTGCTTCGAAGGAAACCTACGAGCAGTACTTC.